The next 10 T cell receptor beta chains were all read from a single sample in a study of T cell changes during pregnancy in multiple sclerosis. Profiling relied on immunoSEQ multiplex PCR, and the TCRdb table lists in-frame clones only, not all of them. The sample lists 75,000 to 95,000 clones, around 89% occurring once. Sequencing used peripheral blood, obtained in the first trimester of pregnancy. These TCRs come from a female donor in good health, enrolled as a control in a pregnancy study.

This clone has a single count. The chain uses TRBV7-2 and TRBJ2-3; 10 bases match TRBD2. This CDR3 is 14 amino acids long. The J segment lost 8 bases and the V segment lost 4 bases, leaving 6 bases of the junction unmatched. Germline V lookup: CDR1 SGHTA, CDR2 FQGNSA. The CDR3 is CASSSLVAGGTQYF. In DNA, the CDR3 is TGTGCCAGCAGCTCTCTGGTAGCGGGAGGTACGCAGTATTTT.

This chain links TRBV5-1 with TRBJ1-1, with 9 bases fitting TRBD1. Losses at the gene ends were 4 bases for V and 6 bases for J; bases not matched to a gene: 13. Germline CDR1 reads SGHRS; CDR2 reads YFSETQ. This CDR3 is built from 16 residues. The CDR3 DNA is TGCGCCAGCAGCGGACAGGGGATCCCCTCTCTGGCTGAAGCTTTCTTT. This gives the protein CASSGQGIPSLAEAFF.

This chain links TRBV5-6 with TRBJ1-2; possible D gene TRBD1, 5 bases. The ends were cut back, 0 bases at V and 8 bases at J, with 5 bases in the middle. The germline V gene encodes CDR1 SGHDT and CDR2 YYEEEE. This CDR3 is built from 11 residues. Written as DNA, the CDR3 is TGTGCCAGCAGCTTGGAGGGGGGCTACACCTTC. It translates to CASSLEGGYTF.

The V gene is TRBV15, the J gene TRBJ1-5, with unresolved D. Germline-derived CDR1 and CDR2 are LNHNV and YYDKDF (reference sequence). This CDR3 has 13 residues. Trimming took off 1 base at V and 4 bases at J, with 5 bases between the two ends. CDR3 bases: TGTGCCACCAGCAGAGTGCAGAATCAGCCCCAGCATTTT. It specifies CATSRVQNQPQHF.

The J gene is TRBJ2-7, the V gene TRBV11-3; 8 bases agree with TRBD1. CDR3 length equals 14 residues. Trimming cost V 1 base and J 5 bases; bases outside gene matches: 4. The germline CDR1 and CDR2 sequences are SGHNT and YENEEA. CDR3 DNA: TGTGCCAGCAGCTTAGGCAGGGGGCTCGACGAGCAGTACTTC. Protein sequence: CASSLGRGLDEQYF.

The chain uses TRBV9 and TRBJ2-6; 7 positions match TRBD1. CDR1 is SGDLS, CDR2 YYNGEE, per germline. CDR3 length equals 15 residues. The ends lost 3 bases at V and 2 bases at J; junction bases unmatched: 2. CDR3 residues: CASSGQGTGANVLTF. CDR3 coding DNA: TGTGCCAGCAGCGGACAGGGTACTGGGGCCAACGTCCTGACTTTC.

The CDR3 region is CASSLERADTDTQYF. The CDR3 coding sequence is TGTGCCAGCAGCTTAGAGAGGGCGGACACAGATACGCAGTATTTT. The gene calls are TRBV7-2 and TRBJ2-3, with D possibly being TRBD2 (5 bases). Germline CDR1 reads SGHTA; CDR2 reads FQGNSA. V dropped 1 base and J dropped 2 bases, with 10 bases sitting between them. The CDR3 covers 15 residues. Variable domain in full (rest from reference TRBV7-2 and TRBJ2-3): GAGVSQSPSNKVTEKGKDVELRCDPISGHTALYWYRQSLGQGLEFLIYFQGNSAPDKSGLPSDRFSAERTGGSVSTLTIQRTQQEDSAVYLCASSLERADTDTQYFGPGTRLTVL.

The rearrangement joins TRBV28 to TRBJ1-5, with 11 bases identical to TRBD1. The germline V gene has CDR1 MDHEN and CDR2 SYDVKM. The junction had 15 bases not matched to a gene; V was cut back by 11 bases and J by 15 bases. This CDR3 contains 13 residues. CDR3 DNA: TGTGCCGCTAGAAGACAAGGACAGGGGGCATGGCATTTT. This codes for CAARRQGQGAWHF.

This chain links TRBV6-6 with TRBJ1-1, with 9 bases matching TRBD1. Germline CDR1 reads MNHNY; CDR2 reads SVGAGI (reference sequence). CDR3 length: 16 amino acids. The J segment lost 6 bases and the V segment lost 7 bases, leaving 15 bases of the junction unmatched. The CDR3 DNA is TGTGCCAGCAACAAAGGGTCGGGACAGGGAGGGTCTGAAGCTTTCTTT. Translation: CASNKGSGQGGSEAFF.

The chain has TRBV30 and TRBJ2-5, with a weak D call TRBD1 (5 bases). V lost 4 bases and J lost 1, with 10 bases in between. Germline CDR1 GTSNPN, CDR2 SVGIG (reference sequence). The CDR3 extends over 13 amino acids. CDR3 in amino acids: CAWNQGTQETQYF. The CDR3, as DNA: TGTGCCTGGAATCAGGGCACCCAAGAGACCCAGTACTTC.